This is a list of T cell receptor beta chains from one sample in a study of blood T cell repertoires in COVID-19. Profiling relied on immunoSEQ multiplex PCR, and the TCRdb table lists in-frame clones only, not all of them. The sample carries approximately 530,000 clones, roughly 91% recorded once. Sequencing used peripheral blood. Receptor source: a woman in her forties or fifties with COVID-19, enrolled during active disease. Each CDR3 is given without its conserved first and last residue. Not every row has a clone size; where given, it reads once, few, many or a size class.

length,J,V,size,CDR3
12,TRBJ1-2,TRBV3-1/TRBV3-2,NA,ASSQGQGSYGYT
9,TRBJ1-1,TRBV6-2/TRBV6-3,NA,ASSRSEEAF
13,TRBJ1-1,TRBV19,once,ASSPRGGTNTEAF
9,TRBJ2-3,TRBV29-1,once,SVDRRGTQY
13,TRBJ1-4,TRBV5-6,once,ASSLGDRDDEKLF
15,TRBJ1-1,TRBV19,NA,ASSIVSPPAGNTEAF
9,TRBJ2-3,TRBV29-1,NA,SVEGQDTQY
14,TRBJ2-3,TRBV7-6,NA,ASSSLGQRGTDTQY
13,TRBJ2-5,TRBV28,NA,ASSLGGGAKETQY
10,TRBJ2-7,TRBV6-2/TRBV6-3,once,ASSDDSYEQY
13,TRBJ2-7,TRBV7-3,NA,ASSPSGAGVSEQY
12,TRBJ1-1,TRBV6-5,NA,ASRQGAWNTEAF
12,TRBJ1-6,TRBV30,NA,AWSRGQSNSPLH
12,TRBJ2-7,TRBV19,NA,ASSTTGGSYEQY
11,TRBJ1-2,TRBV18,NA,ASSPDTYYGYT
12,TRBJ1-6,TRBV7-9,NA,ASTLRGSNSPLH
13,TRBJ2-2,TRBV5-1,NA,ASSSGTGGIGELF
13,TRBJ2-5,TRBV9,NA,ASSGGTSGEETQY
12,TRBJ1-5,TRBV30,NA,AWSRLSSNQPQH
11,TRBJ2-7,TRBV10-3,NA,AIGTSVTYEQY
13,TRBJ1-1,TRBV5-5,NA,ASSLLHRENTEAF
14,TRBJ1-1,TRBV5-1,once,ASSLGGTLTITEAF
15,TRBJ2-3,TRBV13,once,ASSSGLAGDSTDTQY
14,TRBJ2-7,TRBV5-8,NA,ASSVEWGSGVGEQY
11,TRBJ1-2,TRBV2,NA,ASSEERIYGYT
12,TRBJ1-2,TRBV5-1,NA,ASSPEGQGVGYT
11,TRBJ2-1,TRBV10-3,few,AISSGQGIEQF
10,TRBJ1-6,TRBV4-2,NA,ASSQAGTPLH
11,TRBJ1-1,TRBV6-5,NA,ASSAGGATEAF
15,TRBJ2-3,TRBV5-1,NA,ASSFTRLAGGLDTQY
15,TRBJ1-1,TRBV30,NA,AWEWPRQGFMNTEAF
12,TRBJ1-4,TRBV10-2,NA,ASSDRERSEKLF
15,TRBJ2-6,TRBV2,NA,ASNGDRERSGANVLT
12,TRBJ2-1,TRBV29-1,NA,SVEKRNPFHEQF
14,TRBJ1-5,TRBV5-1,NA,ASSPSPAGGNQPQH
9,TRBJ1-2,TRBV6-5,NA,ASEGNYGYT
13,TRBJ2-7,TRBV7-6,NA,ASSYRQGSSYEQY
11,TRBJ2-1,TRBV30,NA,AWSLGPGLAVF
13,TRBJ2-7,TRBV15,NA,ATSTSGTAPYEQY
11,TRBJ1-1,TRBV5-1,NA,ASSPGGNTEAF
13,TRBJ1-5,TRBV29-1,once,SVEVTGEPNQPQH
12,TRBJ1-1,TRBV10-3,NA,AISESRVNTEAF
13,TRBJ2-3,TRBV19,NA,ASSLTRSSTDTQY
12,TRBJ2-7,TRBV7-3,NA,ASSPSGGANEQY
11,TRBJ1-1,TRBV7-9,few,ASSPGGVTEAF
15,TRBJ2-7,TRBV4-1,NA,ASSQDGPPQAVYEQY
12,TRBJ2-5,TRBV28,NA,ASAEAGLRETQY
12,TRBJ1-1,TRBV10-3,NA,AVPTRGWNTEAF
14,TRBJ1-5,TRBV6-1,NA,ASSEVSSAPIEPQH
12,TRBJ2-7,TRBV6-5,NA,ASSYSQEDYEQY
12,TRBJ2-2,TRBV2,NA,ASRRQGGTGELF
14,TRBJ1-5,TRBV28,NA,ASSLLTLYSNQPQH